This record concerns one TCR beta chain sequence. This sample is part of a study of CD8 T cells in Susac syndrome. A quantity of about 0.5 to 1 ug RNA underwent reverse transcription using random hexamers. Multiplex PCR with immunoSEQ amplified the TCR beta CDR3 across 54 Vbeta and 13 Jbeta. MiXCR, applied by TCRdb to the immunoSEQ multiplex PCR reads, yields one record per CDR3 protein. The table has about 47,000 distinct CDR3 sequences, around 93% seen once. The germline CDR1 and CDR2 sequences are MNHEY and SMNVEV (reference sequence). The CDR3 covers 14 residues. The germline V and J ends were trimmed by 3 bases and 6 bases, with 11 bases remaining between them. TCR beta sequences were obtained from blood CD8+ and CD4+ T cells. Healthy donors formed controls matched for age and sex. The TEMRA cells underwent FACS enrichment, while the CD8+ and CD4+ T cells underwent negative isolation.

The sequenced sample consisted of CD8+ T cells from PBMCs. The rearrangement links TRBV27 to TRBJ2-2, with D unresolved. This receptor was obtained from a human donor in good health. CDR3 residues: CASSFAIGAGELFF. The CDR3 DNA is TGTGCCAGCAGTTTTGCGATTGGGGCCGGGGAGCTGTTTTTT.